This TCR beta chain was identified in a study of cytomegalovirus exposure and HLA in healthy donors. Trimming removed 2 bases from V and 3 bases from J, with 17 bases in between. Germline V gene data show CDR1 as SGHVS and CDR2 as FQNEAQ. The CDR3 covers 16 residues. This clone occurred once. In nominal health when sampled, donors likely had unrecorded immune exposures nonetheless. The PCR ran on 60 Vbeta and 13 Jbeta primers. The data were produced by immunoSEQ multiplex PCR, yet TCRdb's version contains in-frame clones alone and is incomplete. The sample lists some 190,000 clones; 65% to 75% were seen once.

The gene calls are TRBV7-8 and TRBJ2-7, with D perhaps matching TRBD1 (5 bases). This clonotype originated in a man between 25 and 39 years old in good health and CMV-seropositive. Source material: PBMCs. CDR3 sequence: CASSLRGSGYYYEQYF. The DNA of the CDR3 is TGTGCCAGCAGCTTAAGGGGATCAGGGTACTACTACGAGCAGTACTTC.